The clone carrying this T cell receptor (beta chain) was counted once. What it binds is not known. The data belong to a study of graft-versus-host responses after intestinal transplantation. Study-level background: All recipients were transplanted with multivisceral, liver-intestinal, or isolated intestinal grafts. Tacrolimus and steroids were given for 2 to 4 years to all recipients after anti-thymocyte globulin induction. Study findings and constraints: Patients who carried graft-donor T cell macrochimerism also had high graft-versus-host to host-versus-graft clonal ratios in their allografts. The marrow of recipients harbored GvH clones, and ileum or blood showed some of them first.

The CDR3 length is 11 residues. Per the germline V gene, CDR1 is SGHVS and CDR2 is FQNEAQ. V was cut by 5 bases and J by 5 bases, with 4 bases left in between. Produced via immunoSEQ multiplex PCR; TCRdb's table is partial and in-frame only. Of 60,000 to 90,000 clones listed, roughly 91% were seen once; the top ten hold 1.3%. The J gene is TRBJ2-1, the V gene TRBV7-8; D remains unclear. The sample in question was unstimulated CD8+ T cells sorted from spleen or lymph node cells, obtained before intestinal transplant. The receptor was isolated from a human donor who received an intestinal transplant. The CDR3 region is CASSLNNEQFF. CDR3 nucleotides: TGTGCCAGCAGCCTAAACAATGAGCAGTTCTTC.